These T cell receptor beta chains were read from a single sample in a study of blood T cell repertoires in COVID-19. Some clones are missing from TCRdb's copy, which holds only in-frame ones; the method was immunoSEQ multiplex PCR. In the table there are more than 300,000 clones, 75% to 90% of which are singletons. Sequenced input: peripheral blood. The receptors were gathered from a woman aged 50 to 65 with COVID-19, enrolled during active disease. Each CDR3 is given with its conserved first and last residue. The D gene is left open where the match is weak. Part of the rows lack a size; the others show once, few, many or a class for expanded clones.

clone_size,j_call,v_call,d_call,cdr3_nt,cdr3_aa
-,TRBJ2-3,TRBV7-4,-,TGTGCCAGCAGCTTATCGGGAAAGGGAGCTCCGGATACGCAGTATTTT,CASSLSGKGAPDTQYF
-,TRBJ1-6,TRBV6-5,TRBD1,TGTGCCAGCAGTTACTCTGGACAGGGTAATTCACCCCTCCACTTT,CASSYSGQGNSPLHF
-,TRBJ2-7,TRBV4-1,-,TGCGCCAGCAGCCAAGAGACCAGAGGTTCGCCCGAGCAGTACTTC,CASSQETRGSPEQYF
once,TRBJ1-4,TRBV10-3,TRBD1,TGTGCCATCAGTGATGGGGACAGAAAAATCGAAAAACTGTTTTTT,CAISDGDRKIEKLFF
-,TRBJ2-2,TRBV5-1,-,TGCGCCAGCAGCGAACCAACAGGGTTTTCGGACACCGGGGAGCTGTTTTTT,CASSEPTGFSDTGELFF
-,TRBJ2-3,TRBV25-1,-,TGTGCCAGCAGTGAATCTATGGGGGGTGGCACAGATACGCAGTATTTT,CASSESMGGGTDTQYF
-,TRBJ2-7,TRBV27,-,TGTGCCAGCAGTGACGGCACAGGGCCCCACGAGCAGTACTTC,CASSDGTGPHEQYF
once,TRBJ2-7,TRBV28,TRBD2,TGTGCCAGCAGTTTTTTACTGACTAGCGGGAGGGGAGAGCAGTACTTC,CASSFLLTSGRGEQYF
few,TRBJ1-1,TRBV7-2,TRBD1,TGTGCCAGCAGCACTAGACAGGGGTCCCAAGCTTTCTTT,CASSTRQGSQAFF
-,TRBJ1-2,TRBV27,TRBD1,TGTGCCAGCAGGTCGACAGGGGGCGCCAACTATGGCTACACCTTC,CASRSTGGANYGYTF
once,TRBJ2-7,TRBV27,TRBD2,TGTGCCAGCTCCGTGGGGCTAGCGGGCTTGGGGATCTACGAGCAGTACTTC,CASSVGLAGLGIYEQYF
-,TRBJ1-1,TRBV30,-,TGTGCCTGGAGTGACGACCTATTAGCGAACACTGAAGCTTTCTTT,CAWSDDLLANTEAFF
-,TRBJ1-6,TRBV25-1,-,TGTGCCAGCAAGCACCTTCAGGGAGGGGATTCACCCCTCCACTTT,CASKHLQGGDSPLHF
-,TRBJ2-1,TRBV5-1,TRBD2,TGCGCCAGCAGCAGAACCGGGACTAGCGGGACTCGAGCTGAGCAGTTCTTC,CASSRTGTSGTRAEQFF
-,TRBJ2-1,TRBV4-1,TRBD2,TGCGCCAGCAGCCAAGGGTCTAGCGGGAGGTACAATGAGCAGTTCTTC,CASSQGSSGRYNEQFF
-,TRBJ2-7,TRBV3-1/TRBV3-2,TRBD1,TGTGCCAGCAGCCAACCCGGGACAGGGGGTCCGAGCTCCTACGAGCAGTACTTC,CASSQPGTGGPSSYEQYF
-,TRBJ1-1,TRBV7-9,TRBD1,TGTGCCAGCAGCTTTCCGGGACAGGGGGCTCCGAACACTGAAGCTTTCTTT,CASSFPGQGAPNTEAFF
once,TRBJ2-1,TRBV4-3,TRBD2,TGCGCCAGCAGCCAAGATAGGACTAGAAGATACAATGAGCAGTTCTTC,CASSQDRTRRYNEQFF
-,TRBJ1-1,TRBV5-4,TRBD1,TGTGCCAGCAGCTATACAGCGACAGGGGGCAACACTGAAGCTTTCTTT,CASSYTATGGNTEAFF
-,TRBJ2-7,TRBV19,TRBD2,TGTGCCAGTAGTACTCGTCCCGGGACTAGCGGGAGAGTGTCCGAGCAGTACTTC,CASSTRPGTSGRVSEQYF
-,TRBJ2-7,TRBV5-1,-,TGCGCCAGCAGCTTAGCAGGGTCACCCGAGCAGTACTTC,CASSLAGSPEQYF
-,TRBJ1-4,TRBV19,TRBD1,TGTGCCAGTAGTACAGACAGGGGGACAACTAATGAAAAACTGTTTTTT,CASSTDRGTTNEKLFF